This T cell receptor beta chain came from a study of blood T cell repertoires in COVID-19. Looking at the study overall: Samples taken during acute and convalescent COVID-19 were collected in the United States, Italy and Spain. The analysed material was cDNA or gDNA that came from T cells, B-cell-depleted T cells, or PBMCs.

Seattle enrolled patients during active infection and tracked them longitudinally. Study processing details: Reference gene primer amplification gave nucleated cell count estimates. The assay was immunoSEQ multiplex PCR, and TCRdb's table has in-frame clones only and misses some. The V and J calls and clone size come from that table; D and trimming were worked out from the DNA. Among some 240,000 clones listed, 81% were seen once. Germline-derived CDR1 and CDR2 are MNHEY and SVGEGT. V was pared by 5 bases and J by 4 bases, with 5 bases between. The CDR3 totals 12 residues. Specimen: peripheral blood. The TCR originated in a woman aged 80 or over with COVID-19, enrolled during active disease. V usage is TRBV6-2 or TRBV6-3 and J usage is TRBJ2-2; the D is unclear. This CDR3 reads CASSIFTGELFF. CDR3 coding DNA: TGTGCCAGCAGTATCTTCACCGGGGAGCTGTTTTTT.